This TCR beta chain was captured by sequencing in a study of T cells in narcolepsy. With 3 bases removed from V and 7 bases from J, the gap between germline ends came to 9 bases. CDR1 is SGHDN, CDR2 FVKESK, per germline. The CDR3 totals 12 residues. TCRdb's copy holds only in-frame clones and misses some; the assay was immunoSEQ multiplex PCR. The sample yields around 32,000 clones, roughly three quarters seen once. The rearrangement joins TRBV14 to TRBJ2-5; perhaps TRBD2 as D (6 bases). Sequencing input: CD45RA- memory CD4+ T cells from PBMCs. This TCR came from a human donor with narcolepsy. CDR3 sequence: CASSQGLGTQYF. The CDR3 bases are TGTGCCAGCAGCCAGGGACTGGGGACCCAGTACTTC.